This T cell receptor (beta chain) was sequenced during a study of neurological immune-mediated disorders (dated by TCRdb to the late 2010s). Study-wide context: Using UMI-based sequencing, the study compared peripheral blood TCR-beta repertoires from patients with HTLV-I-associated myelopathy (HAM/TSP), patients with multiple sclerosis, and healthy controls. The cohort was made up of 68 subjects, consisting of roughly 14 HAM/TSP patients, around 35 multiple sclerosis patients and 20 healthy controls. The approximately 98 TCR-beta libraries included longitudinal samples, technical triplicates and paired sorted CD4+ and CD8+ T-cell subsets alongside PBMC samples.

The healthy controls were volunteers from blood banks in Maryland, USA. Unsorted PBMC libraries were generated from 2 million PBMCs stored in RNAlater at -80 °C until RNA extraction. Peripheral blood underwent Ficoll-Hypaque density gradient centrifugation to isolate PBMCs, which were then cryopreserved in liquid nitrogen. cDNA synthesis used template-switch 5'RACE with a primer carrying a 10-nucleotide random unique molecular identifier tagging each TCR transcript. Each sequencing run produced over 160 million TCR-beta sequences covering 15-18 subjects. Total RNA was extracted with the RNeasy kit. The KAPA Real-time Library Amplification kit was used to amplify TCR-beta VDJ regions with primers for the TCR constant region and the 5'RACE anchor. Sample indexes and Illumina adaptors were added in a first PCR, after which library yield was increased in a second PCR. After Ampure bead purification, the TCR product of roughly 650 bp was size-selected on a 2% E-gel SizeSelection system. Before pooling, library quality was checked on a Bioanalyzer, concentration was measured with Qubit, and libraries were quantified with the Kapa Library Quantification kit. An Illumina HiSeq 2500 sequenced the libraries paired-end 2 x 150 bp. To increase sequence diversity, roughly 24-32% phiX was spiked into each library pool. The authors' analysis ran thus. The quality-filtered reads were processed with the UMI-based MiGEC pipeline, whose error correction step removed more than 80% of the raw TCR sequences. VDJ genes were aligned to IMGT germline references, and clonotypes were defined by unique CDR3 amino acid sequence plus V-J genes. VDJtools evaluated clonal expansion, Shannon diversity and CDR3 relatedness (CalcPairwiseDistances, ClusterSamples); CLCbio workbench built phylogenetic trees. Expanded clones were defined as having at least 8 unique UMIs, based on coefficient-of-variation modelling across technical triplicates. In TCRdb, the public reads were trimmed at Q25 with fastp and aligned with MiXCR, with productive beta chains retained. Duplicate CDR3 protein sequences are folded into a single record with the most common DNA and genes. The V and J calls reflect TCRdb's pipeline rather than the authors' work. Counted in this sample were tens of thousands of distinct CDR3 sequences; about a quarter of them appeared once. The top ten hold more than 20% of the sample.

The study at large found these results: Expanded clones from different subjects shared no identical CDR3 amino acid sequences, which suggests that TCR-beta repertoires were private in all groups. TCR clonal expansion was greatest in HAM/TSP patients and smallest in MS patients, who ranked below even healthy controls.

This clonotype has a count of ten or more. Its antigen has not been determined. Base qualities are missing; no much larger clone stands one base away. From a lookup of the germline V gene, CDR1 and CDR2 are SGHRS and YFSETQ. From cysteine to phenylalanine, the CDR3 is 15 amino acids long. The DNA shown is the 45-base CDR3, in frame from base 1. V lost 4 bases and J lost 3 bases, and the count of bases not matched to a germline gene is 2. This receptor was identified in an older woman in good health. Sequencing was carried out using PBMCs. The chain uses TRBV5-1 and TRBJ2-1; TRBD2 matches 12 bases in the middle. The CDR3 region has the sequence CASSEGLAGYNEQFF. The DNA is TGCGCCAGCAGCGAGGGACTAGCGGGCTACAATGAGCAGTTCTTC.